Described below is a single T cell receptor (beta chain) sequence and its context. The count of this clone is one. It lacks a known antigen. Base quality data are lacking; no much larger clone is found one base away. The germline V gene gives CDR1 as SGHRS and CDR2 as YFSETQ. The V and J ends are trimmed by 7 bases and 7 bases, leaving 17 bases between them. From the cysteine up to the phenylalanine, the CDR3 has a length of 14 residues. CDR3 DNA is the only sequence kept; it has 42 bases, read in frame from the first base. These data originate in a study of cytomegalovirus exposure and HLA in healthy donors (dated by TCRdb to 2015 to 2018). About the study as a whole: According to a later analysis, one platform produced both the 120 validation repertoires and the approximately 600 repertoires of the first cohort. The study aimed to test whether signatures of past pathogen exposure could be identified by cataloging public T cell receptors. Along with the approximately 670-subject first cohort, a separate validation cohort of 120 different subjects was used. To predict cytomegalovirus infection status, the study brought together high-throughput TCR immunosequencing, statistical association of individual TCRs with disease status, and machine learning. The paper as a whole reports these results and caveats: The study listed 170 or so TCR beta chains as associated with cytomegalovirus. The authors suggested that the approach could potentially be extended to other disease states and immunological phenotypes. The validation cohort had no HLA typing available for a later analysis, so co-occurrence within that cohort was assessed over all 120 or so repertoires. In vitro tests confirmed that three of the cytomegalovirus-associated TCR beta chains recognize cytomegalovirus antigens. Most TCR sequences were observed very rarely across donors, whereas some public TCRs were present in many individuals. Of the cluster scores, 90% to 95% were above 0 in a later analysis, which found that TCRs clustered in the first cohort also tended to co-occur in the 120 validation repertoires. In both the original and validation cohorts, the classifier was reported to diagnose cytomegalovirus status with high specificity and sensitivity.

Receptor amplification or capture employed the immunoSEQ multiplex PCR assay. Processing in the source paper ran as follows. A statistical classification framework was built to diagnose cytomegalovirus status from the catalog of TCR beta chain sequences. TCRdb took this table from immuneACCESS and kept in-frame rearrangements with V and J called. Such tables lack part of the clones; where checked against another copy, unresolved V genes explain under half of the gap, and the rest is unexplained. The V and J calls and clone size were taken over from that table, and D and trimming were inferred from the DNA. The sample records about 64,000 clones, around 95% of which are singletons. Jointly, the top ten make up roughly 6% of the sample. The donors belonged to the validation cohort of over a hundred subjects, which was separate from the roughly 670-subject first cohort.

The receptor was isolated from a woman aged 18-35 years in good health and CMV-seropositive. The sequence joins TRBV5-1 to TRBJ2-2, and possibly TRBD2, on 5 matching bases. Sequencing was carried out using PBMCs. The CDR3 region has the sequence CASRGAAIGGELFF. The nucleotides read TGCGCCAGCCGAGGAGCGGCTATAGGCGGGGAGCTGTTTTTT.